The 22 T cell receptor beta chains below were found in one sample sequenced in a study of shared clonotypes between healthy human individuals. The protocol was immunoSEQ multiplex PCR, while the TCRdb copy is restricted to in-frame clones and leaves out a portion. The sample yields around 650,000 clones, 96% seen once. Naive CD8 cells were CD45RO-negative, positively selected for CCR7, excluding terminally differentiated effector memory CD45RA+ cells. Sequencing was performed on naive CD8+ T cells sorted from blood. The source of these receptors is a woman in her 30s in good health.

The chain joins TRBV7-8 to TRBJ2-7; D might be TRBD1 (6 bases). CDR1 is SGHVS and CDR2 is FQNEAQ in the germline V gene. The CDR3 is 17 amino acids. The V and J ends lost 5 bases and 3 bases respectively, with 23 bases between them. CDR3 sequence reads: CASSPFRGPTGNYEQYF. The CDR3 nucleotides read TGTGCCAGCAGCCCTTTCCGCGGACCCACAGGGAACTACGAGCAGTACTTC.

J is TRBJ2-2 and V is TRBV29-1; TRBD2 aligns across 8 bases. The CDR3 totals 15 residues. V gave up 3 bases and J gave up 2 bases; unmatched junction bases: 5. Looked up from germline, CDR1 is SQVTM and CDR2 is ANQGSEA. The CDR3 loop reads CSVDLSGVNTGELFF. CDR3 DNA: TGCAGCGTTGACCTTAGCGGGGTTAACACCGGGGAGCTGTTTTTT.

The table lists this clone with a few counts. In DNA form, the CDR3 reads TGTGCCAGCAGCTTTACAGGTGAAGCTTTCTTT. Its protein is CASSFTGEAFF. The chain recombines TRBV7-9 with TRBJ1-1; possible D gene TRBD1, 5 bases. Looked up from germline, CDR1 is SEHNR and CDR2 is FQNEAQ (reference sequence). V lost 3 bases and J lost 7, with 6 bases in between. The CDR3 is made up of 11 amino acids. The whole variable domain, remainder taken from reference TRBV7-9 and TRBJ1-1, is DTGVSQNPRHKITKRGQNVTFRCDPISEHNRLYWYRQTLGQGPEFLTYFQNEAQLEKSRLLSDRFSAERPKGSFSTLEIQRTEQGDSAMYLCASSFTGEAFFGQGTRLTVV.

V and J are TRBV6-1 and TRBJ2-1; a weak D match, TRBD2 (5 bases). The germline gives CDR1 MNHNS, CDR2 SASEGT. The CDR3 length is 16 residues. V dropped 4 bases and J dropped 0 bases, with 13 bases sitting between them. CDR3 DNA: TGTGCCAGCAGTGTGGATAGCGTTAGCTCCTACAATGAGCAGTTCTTC. This translates into CASSVDSVSSYNEQFF.

The chain uses TRBV28 and TRBJ1-5; D perhaps matches TRBD1 (5 bases). The ends were cut back, 6 bases at V and 0 bases at J, with 9 bases in the middle. There are 14 residues in the CDR3. Germline lookup yields CDR1 MDHEN and CDR2 SYDVKM. The CDR3 DNA is TGTGCCAGCAGCCGGGGGAGTAGCAATCAGCCCCAGCATTTT. This gives the protein CASSRGSSNQPQHF.

The chain joins TRBV5-8 to TRBJ1-1, with 9 nucleotides matching TRBD1. Germline CDR1 and CDR2: SGHTS and YDEGEE. Unmatched junction bases numbered 13, after V lost 3 bases and J lost 1 base. The CDR3 has 18 residues. In nucleotides, the CDR3 is TGTGCCAGCAGCTCGGGAACCACCGGGACAGGGAGGAACACTGAAGCTTTCTTT. Translated: CASSSGTTGTGRNTEAFF.

This clone occurred once. This rearrangement joins TRBV5-8 to TRBJ2-5; D is possibly TRBD1 (6 bases). V lost 5 bases to trimming and J lost 4 bases, with 18 bases between them. CDR3 length: 15 amino acids. From germline, CDR1 is SGHTS and CDR2 YDEGEE. This CDR3 reads CASSLRQVPGETQYF. The CDR3 bases are TGTGCCAGCAGTTTGAGACAGGTGCCGGGAGAGACCCAGTACTTC.

The chain is built from TRBV4-1 and TRBJ2-1; D remains unclear. CDR1 MGHRA and CDR2 YSYEKL come from the germline V gene. Trimming took off 4 bases at V and 6 bases at J, with 10 bases between the two ends. The CDR3 totals 13 residues. The CDR3 DNA reads TGCGCCAGCAGCCCTCGATACCCCAATGAGCAGTTCTTC. It translates to CASSPRYPNEQFF.

The chain couples TRBV11-1 to TRBJ2-1; 10 nucleotides align to TRBD1. The J segment lost 8 bases and the V segment lost 5 bases, leaving 9 bases of the junction unmatched. Germline V gene data show CDR1 as SGHAT and CDR2 as FQDESV (reference sequence). This CDR3 region has 15 residues. CDR3 sequence (DNA): TGTGCCAGCAGCCCCCCTGGGACAGGGGCTTATGAGCAGTTCTTC. Its translation: CASSPPGTGAYEQFF.

The chain couples TRBV7-9 to TRBJ1-5; no clear D. The germline CDR1 and CDR2 sequences are SEHNR and FQNEAQ (reference sequence). The CDR3 is 16 residues long. V was clipped by 2 bases and J by 1 base, with 12 bases between them. The CDR3: CASSLSVGSSNQPQHF. The CDR3 DNA reads TGTGCCAGCAGCTTATCTGTAGGGTCGAGCAATCAGCCCCAGCATTTT.

This clone is a singleton in its sample. This chain uses TRBV2 with TRBJ1-2; no firm D call. CDR1 is SNHLY and CDR2 is FYNNEI in the germline V gene. The V gene lost 3 bases and the J gene lost 1 base, with 12 bases spanning the gap. There are 15 residues in the CDR3. CDR3 sequence reads: CASSELGGFNYGYTF. The DNA for the CDR3 is TGTGCCAGCAGTGAGTTAGGAGGTTTTAACTATGGCTACACCTTC. The whole variable domain, remainder taken from reference TRBV2 and TRBJ1-2, is EPEVTQTPSHQVTQMGQEVILRCVPISNHLYFYWYRQILGQKVEFLVSFYNNEISEKSEIFDDQFSVERPDGSNFTLKIRSTKLEDSAMYFCASSELGGFNYGYTFGSGTRLTVV.

The V and J genes are TRBV29-1 and TRBJ1-1; no clear D gene. Germline V gives CDR1 SQVTM, CDR2 ANQGSEA. Between the trimmed V and J ends, which lost 3 bases and 4 bases, there was a span of 0 bases. The CDR3 covers 9 residues. CDR3 coding DNA: TGCAGCGTTGACACTGAAGCTTTCTTT. Its translation is CSVDTEAFF.

V and J are TRBV23-1 and TRBJ2-6; D possibly corresponds to TRBD2 (5 bases). TRBV23-1 falls under the ORF class, with uncertain function. This CDR3 comprises 15 residues. Trimming took 3 bases from V and 11 from J, leaving 17 bases between them. As DNA, the CDR3 is TGCGCCAGCAGTCAGTCTAAGGACTCGTGGGACGTCCTGACTTTC. Translation gives CASSQSKDSWDVLTF.

The rearrangement joins TRBV15 to TRBJ2-1; 11 bases are shared with TRBD2. CDR1 is LNHNV and CDR2 is YYDKDF in the germline V gene (reference sequence). After removal of 7 bases from V and 4 bases from J, the junction contained 18 bases not matched to a gene. The CDR3 runs 19 residues. The CDR3 DNA reads as TGTGCCACCAAAAAGGGGCTAGCGGGAGGCGTTTCGGTTTACAATGAGCAGTTCTTC. Protein: CATKKGLAGGVSVYNEQFF.

Concerning this clone itself: The same CDR3 is also encoded by other DNA sequences in this sample. V usage is TRBV5-4 and J usage is TRBJ2-1; 7 bases map to TRBD2. The CDR3 length is 11 residues. From germline, CDR1 is SGHNT and CDR2 YYREEE (reference sequence). V lost 3 bases, J lost 9 bases, and 0 bases stayed unmatched. The CDR3 sequence: CASSSGGEQFF. The CDR3 DNA reads TGTGCCAGCAGCTCGGGGGGTGAGCAGTTCTTC.

The gene calls are TRBV13 and TRBJ2-1, with 9 bases aligning to TRBD2. Trimming took 3 bases from V and 6 from J; bases not matched to a gene: 9. This CDR3 region has 16 residues. The V gene's germline CDR1 is PRHDT and CDR2 FYEKMQ (reference sequence). Written as DNA, the CDR3 is TGTGCCAGCAGCTTTTTTGCTAGCGGGAAGGGCAATGAGCAGTTCTTC. Amino acids: CASSFFASGKGNEQFF.

The rearrangement uses TRBV28 and TRBJ2-1; TRBD2 matches at 8 bases. Germline trimming cut 3 bases from V and 5 bases from J; bases unmatched to any gene: 12. CDR1 is MDHEN and CDR2 is SYDVKM in the germline V gene. This CDR3 is 17 amino acids long. The chain's CDR3 is CASSFWEIAGRNNEQFF. CDR3 DNA sequence: TGTGCCAGCAGTTTCTGGGAGATAGCGGGGAGGAACAATGAGCAGTTCTTC.

This chain links TRBV4-1 with TRBJ2-7; either TRBD1 or TRBD2 may fit D (5 bases each). Trimming shortened V by 4 bases and J by 4 bases, and 14 bases separated the two germline ends. The CDR3 consists of 14 residues. CDR1 and CDR2 from the germline V gene are MGHRA and YSYEKL. The CDR3 DNA reads TGCGCCAGCAGCCGGGGGTCCCGACCATACGAGCAGTACTTC. It encodes CASSRGSRPYEQYF.

The J gene is TRBJ2-3, the V gene TRBV7-9; a weak D match, TRBD1 (7 bases). The CDR3 covers 13 residues. In germline, CDR1 is SEHNR, CDR2 FQNEAQ (reference sequence). V was cut by 5 bases and J by 4 bases, with 10 bases left in between. Written as DNA, the CDR3 is TGTGCCAGCAGCCAGGGGGGCGCAGATACGCAGTATTTT. Amino acid sequence: CASSQGGADTQYF.

The rearrangement joins TRBV19 to TRBJ2-7; D is unclear. CDR3 size: 13 residues. Between the trimmed V and J ends, which lost 5 bases and 4 bases, there was a span of 12 bases. Germline V gene sequence: CDR1 LNHDA, CDR2 SQIVND (reference sequence). The CDR3, as DNA: TGTGCCAGTAGTCCCCGGACCCGATACGAGCAGTACTTC. Amino acids: CASSPRTRYEQYF.

V usage is TRBV5-4 and J usage is TRBJ1-2; 9 bases are a match to TRBD1. Germline V gene data show CDR1 as SGHNT and CDR2 as YYREEE (reference sequence). CDR3 length: 16 residues. J was trimmed by 6 bases and V by 3 bases; bases with no gene match: 12. The CDR3 here is CASSYNSGQGSDGYTF. The CDR3 nucleotides read TGTGCCAGCAGCTATAATTCGGGACAGGGATCGGATGGCTACACCTTC.

The gene calls are TRBV6-5 and TRBJ2-2; D is unclear. Germline-derived CDR1 and CDR2 are MNHEY and SVGAGI. V lost 7 bases to trimming and J lost 1 base, with 13 bases between them. The CDR3 consists of 15 residues. CDR3 amino acids: CASTSSPGNTGELFF. CDR3 bases: TGTGCCAGCACCTCCTCACCGGGGAACACCGGGGAGCTGTTTTTT.